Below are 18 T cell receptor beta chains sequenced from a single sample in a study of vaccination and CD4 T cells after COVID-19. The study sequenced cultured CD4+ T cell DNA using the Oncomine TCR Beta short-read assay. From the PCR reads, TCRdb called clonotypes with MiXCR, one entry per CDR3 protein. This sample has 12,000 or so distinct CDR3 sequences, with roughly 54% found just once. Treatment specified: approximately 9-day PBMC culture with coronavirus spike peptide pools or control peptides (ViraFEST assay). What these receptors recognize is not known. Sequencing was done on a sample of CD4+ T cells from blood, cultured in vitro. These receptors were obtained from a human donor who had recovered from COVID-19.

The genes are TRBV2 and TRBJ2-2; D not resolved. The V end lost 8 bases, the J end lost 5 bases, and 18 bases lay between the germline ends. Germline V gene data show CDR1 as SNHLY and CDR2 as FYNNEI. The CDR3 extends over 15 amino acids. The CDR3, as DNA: TGTGCCAGCGGTAGAGGCAGGTCGGTAACCGGGGAGCTGTTTTTT. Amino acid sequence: CASGRGRSVTGELFF.

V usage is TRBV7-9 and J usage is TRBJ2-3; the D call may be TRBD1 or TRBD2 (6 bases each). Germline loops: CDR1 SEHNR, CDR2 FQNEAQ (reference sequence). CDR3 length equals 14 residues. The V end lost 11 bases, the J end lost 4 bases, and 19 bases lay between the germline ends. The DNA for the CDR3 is TGTGCCTGGAGACTAGAGGGGGTCGCAGATACGCAGTATTTT. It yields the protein CAWRLEGVADTQYF.

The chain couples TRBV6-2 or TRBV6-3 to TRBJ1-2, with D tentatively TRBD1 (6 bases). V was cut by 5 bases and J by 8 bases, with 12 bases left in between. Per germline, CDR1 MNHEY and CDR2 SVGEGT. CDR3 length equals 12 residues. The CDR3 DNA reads TGTGCCAGCAGTCGGGACACCCGGGGCTACACCTTC. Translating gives CASSRDTRGYTF.

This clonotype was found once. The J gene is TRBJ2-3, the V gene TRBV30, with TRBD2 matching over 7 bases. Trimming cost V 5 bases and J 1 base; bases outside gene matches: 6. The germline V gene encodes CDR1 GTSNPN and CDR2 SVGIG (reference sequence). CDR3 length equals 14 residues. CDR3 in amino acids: CAWSGGGGTDTQYF. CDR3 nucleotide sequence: TGTGCCTGGTCGGGAGGAGGGGGCACAGATACGCAGTATTTT. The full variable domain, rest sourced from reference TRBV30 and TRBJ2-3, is SQTIHQWPATLVQPVGSPLSLECTVEGTSNPNLYWYRQAAGRGLQLLFYSVGIGQISSEVPQNLSASRPQDRQFILSSKKLLLSDSGFYLCAWSGGGGTDTQYFGPGTRLTVL.

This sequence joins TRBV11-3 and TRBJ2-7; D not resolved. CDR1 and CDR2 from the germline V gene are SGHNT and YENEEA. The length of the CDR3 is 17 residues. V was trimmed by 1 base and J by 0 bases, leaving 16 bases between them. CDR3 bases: TGTGCCAGCAGCTTAGGGGAAAGGACGGTGAGCTCCTACGAGCAGTACTTC. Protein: CASSLGERTVSSYEQYF.

CDR3: CASSSNLAKNIQYF. DNA for the CDR3: TGTGCCAGCAGTTCTAACCTAGCCAAAAACATTCAGTACTTC. V and J are TRBV6-5 and TRBJ2-4, with D uncertain. Trimming pared 4 bases from V and 0 bases from J, leaving 7 bases between. This CDR3 contains 14 residues. Germline V lookup: CDR1 MNHEY, CDR2 SVGAGI.

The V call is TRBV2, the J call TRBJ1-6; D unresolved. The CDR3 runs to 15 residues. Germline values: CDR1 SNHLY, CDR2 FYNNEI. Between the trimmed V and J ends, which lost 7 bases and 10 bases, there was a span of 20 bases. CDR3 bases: TGTGCCAGCACCGAATTGAGGGCATCTGAGTCACCCCTCCACTTT. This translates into CASTELRASESPLHF.

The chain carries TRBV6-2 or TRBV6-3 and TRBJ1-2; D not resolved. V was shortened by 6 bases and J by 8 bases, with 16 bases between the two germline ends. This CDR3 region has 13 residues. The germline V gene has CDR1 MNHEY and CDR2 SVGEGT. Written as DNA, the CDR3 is TGTGCCAGCAGAGCCAATCGGCATGAGGGCTACACCTTC. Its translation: CASRANRHEGYTF.

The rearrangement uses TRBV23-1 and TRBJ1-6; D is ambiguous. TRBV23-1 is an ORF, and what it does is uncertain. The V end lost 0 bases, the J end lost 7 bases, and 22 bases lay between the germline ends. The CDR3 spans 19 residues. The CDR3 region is CASSQSQESTVTGNSPLHF. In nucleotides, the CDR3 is TGCGCCAGCAGTCAATCCCAAGAGAGCACCGTCACGGGGAATTCACCCCTCCACTTT.

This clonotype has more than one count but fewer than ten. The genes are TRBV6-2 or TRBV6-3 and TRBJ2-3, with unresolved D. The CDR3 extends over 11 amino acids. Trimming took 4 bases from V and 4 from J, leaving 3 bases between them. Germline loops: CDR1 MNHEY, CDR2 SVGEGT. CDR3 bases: TGTGCCAGCAGTTTACCAGATACGCAGTATTTT. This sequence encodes CASSLPDTQYF.

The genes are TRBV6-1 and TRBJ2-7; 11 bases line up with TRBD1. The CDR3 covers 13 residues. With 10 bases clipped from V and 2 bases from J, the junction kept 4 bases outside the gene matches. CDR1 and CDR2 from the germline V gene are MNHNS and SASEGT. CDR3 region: CAIGQGATYEQYF. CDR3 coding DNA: TGTGCCATCGGACAGGGGGCCACCTACGAGCAGTACTTC.

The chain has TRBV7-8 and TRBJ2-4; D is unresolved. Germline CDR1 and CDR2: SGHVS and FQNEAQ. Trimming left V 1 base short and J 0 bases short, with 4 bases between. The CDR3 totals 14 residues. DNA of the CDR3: TGTGCCAGCAGCTTAGAGGGAGCCAAAAACATTCAGTACTTC. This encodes CASSLEGAKNIQYF.

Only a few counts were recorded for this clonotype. CDR3 residues: CASSRDTEAFF. CDR3 bases: TGTGCCAGCAGTAGGGACACTGAAGCTTTCTTT. The genes are TRBV6-1 and TRBJ1-1, with no clear D. Germline CDR1 reads MNHNS; CDR2 reads SASEGT. The CDR3 consists of 11 residues. Trimming removed 5 bases from V and 3 bases from J, with 4 bases in between.

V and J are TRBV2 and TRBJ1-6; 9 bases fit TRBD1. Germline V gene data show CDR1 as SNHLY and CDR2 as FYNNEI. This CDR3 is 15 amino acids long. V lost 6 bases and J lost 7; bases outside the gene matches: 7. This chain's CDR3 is CASRIGQGRNSPLHF. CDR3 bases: TGTGCCAGCAGGATAGGACAGGGGAGGAATTCACCCCTCCACTTT.

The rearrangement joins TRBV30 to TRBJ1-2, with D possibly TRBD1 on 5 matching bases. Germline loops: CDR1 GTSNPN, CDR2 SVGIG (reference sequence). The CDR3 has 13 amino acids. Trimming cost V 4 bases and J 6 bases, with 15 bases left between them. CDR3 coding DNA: TGTGCCTGGACCCTCAGGGAGACGAATGGCTACACCTTC. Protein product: CAWTLRETNGYTF.

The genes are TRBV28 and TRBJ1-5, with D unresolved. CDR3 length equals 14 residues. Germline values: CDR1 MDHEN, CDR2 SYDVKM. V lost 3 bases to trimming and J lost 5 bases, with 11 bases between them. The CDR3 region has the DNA TGTGCCAGCAGTTTGTCGGGATCCCATCAGCCCCAGCATTTT. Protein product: CASSLSGSHQPQHF.

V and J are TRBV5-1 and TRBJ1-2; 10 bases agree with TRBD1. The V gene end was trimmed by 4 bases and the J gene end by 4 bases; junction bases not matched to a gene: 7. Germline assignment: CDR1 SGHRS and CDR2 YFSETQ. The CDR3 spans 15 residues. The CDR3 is CASSPRQGAGYGYTF. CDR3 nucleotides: TGCGCCAGCAGCCCAAGACAGGGGGCTGGCTATGGCTACACCTTC.

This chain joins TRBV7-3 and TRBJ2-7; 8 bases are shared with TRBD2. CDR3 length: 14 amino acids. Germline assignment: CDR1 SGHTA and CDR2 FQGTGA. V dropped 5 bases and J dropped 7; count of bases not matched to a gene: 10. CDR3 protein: CASSPNTGGREQYF. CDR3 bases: TGTGCCAGCAGCCCCAATACGGGAGGGCGTGAGCAGTACTTC.